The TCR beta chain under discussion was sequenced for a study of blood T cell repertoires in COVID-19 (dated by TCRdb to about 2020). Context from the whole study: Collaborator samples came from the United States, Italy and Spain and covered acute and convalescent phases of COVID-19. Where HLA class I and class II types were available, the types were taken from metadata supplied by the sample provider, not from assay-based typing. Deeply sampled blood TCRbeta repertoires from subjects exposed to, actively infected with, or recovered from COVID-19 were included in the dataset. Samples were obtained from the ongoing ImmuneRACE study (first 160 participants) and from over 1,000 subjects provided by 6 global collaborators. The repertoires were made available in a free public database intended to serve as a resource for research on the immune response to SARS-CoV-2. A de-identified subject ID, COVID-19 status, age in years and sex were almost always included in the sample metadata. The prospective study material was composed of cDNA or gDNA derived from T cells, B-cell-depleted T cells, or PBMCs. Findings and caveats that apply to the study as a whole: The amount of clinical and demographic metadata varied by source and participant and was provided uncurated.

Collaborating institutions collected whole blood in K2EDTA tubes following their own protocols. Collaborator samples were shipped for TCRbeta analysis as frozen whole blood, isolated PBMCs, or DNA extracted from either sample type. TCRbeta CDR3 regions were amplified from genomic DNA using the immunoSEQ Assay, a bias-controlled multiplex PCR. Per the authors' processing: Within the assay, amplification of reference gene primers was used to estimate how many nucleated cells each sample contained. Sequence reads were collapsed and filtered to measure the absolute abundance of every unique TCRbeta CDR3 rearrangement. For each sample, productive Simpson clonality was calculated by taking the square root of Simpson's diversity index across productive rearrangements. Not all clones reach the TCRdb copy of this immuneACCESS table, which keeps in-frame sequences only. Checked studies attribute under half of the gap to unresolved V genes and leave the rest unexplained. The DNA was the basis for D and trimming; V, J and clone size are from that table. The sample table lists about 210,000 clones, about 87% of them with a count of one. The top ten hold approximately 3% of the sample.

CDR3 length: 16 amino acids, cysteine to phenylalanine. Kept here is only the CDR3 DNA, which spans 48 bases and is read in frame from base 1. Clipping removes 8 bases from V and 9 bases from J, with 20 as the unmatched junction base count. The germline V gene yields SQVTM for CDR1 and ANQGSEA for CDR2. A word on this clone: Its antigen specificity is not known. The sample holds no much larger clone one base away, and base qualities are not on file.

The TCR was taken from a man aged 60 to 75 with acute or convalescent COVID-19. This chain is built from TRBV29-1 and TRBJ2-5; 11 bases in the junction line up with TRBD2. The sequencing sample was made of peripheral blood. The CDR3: CSPEISVAGGPRAQYF. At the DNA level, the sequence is TGCAGCCCTGAGATTTCGGTAGCGGGGGGGCCTAGGGCCCAGTACTTC.